The 24 T cell receptor beta chains below come from one sample, sequenced in a study of shared clonotypes between healthy human individuals. TCRdb keeps only in-frame clones here, not all; method: immunoSEQ multiplex PCR. The table records around 340,000 clones, around 70% of them present only once. The sequencing input was memory CD4+ T cells sorted from blood. Described subset: CD45RA-negative fraction. The receptors derive from a man aged 25-45 years in good health.

This chain joins TRBV5-4 and TRBJ2-7, with TRBD1 matching over 9 bases. Losses at the gene ends were 0 bases for V and 6 bases for J; bases not matched to a gene: 10. The CDR3 sequence is 16 residues long. Germline-derived CDR1 and CDR2 are SGHNT and YYREEE (reference sequence). The CDR3 DNA is TGTGCCAGCAGCTTGGGGGGACAGGGATTATCCGTCGAGCAGTACTTC. Translated: CASSLGGQGLSVEQYF.

V usage is TRBV6-1 and J usage is TRBJ2-7; D is ambiguous. Germline V gene data show CDR1 as MNHNS and CDR2 as SASEGT. Between the trimmed V and J ends, which lost 2 bases and 3 bases, there was a span of 14 bases. The CDR3 length is 15 residues. The DNA for the CDR3 is TGTGCCAGCAGTGAAATGGATGGAGTTAACTACGAGCAGTACTTC. Encoded protein: CASSEMDGVNYEQYF.

The rearrangement joins TRBV19 to TRBJ2-2; 8 nucleotides agree with TRBD1. CDR3 length equals 16 residues. Germline V lookup: CDR1 LNHDA, CDR2 SQIVND (reference sequence). V lost 10 bases to trimming and J lost 5 bases; unmatched junction nucleotides: 15. The CDR3 here is CATTRQGAAMTGELFF. For the CDR3, the DNA is TGTGCCACAACAAGGCAGGGGGCGGCGATGACCGGGGAGCTGTTTTTT.

V usage is TRBV5-4 and J usage is TRBJ2-3; no definite D call. The V gene lost 4 bases and the J gene lost 4 bases, with 4 bases spanning the gap. The CDR3 is 11 residues long. Germline-derived CDR1 and CDR2 are SGHNT and YYREEE (reference sequence). CDR3 DNA: TGTGCCAGCAGCACCGCAGATACGCAGTATTTT. The encoded protein is CASSTADTQYF.

This clone was recorded only once. The DNA of the CDR3 is TGTGCCATCAGTGAGATGTCGGGCGGGGATGAGCAGTTCTTC. Protein product: CAISEMSGGDEQFF. The chain recombines TRBV10-3 with TRBJ2-1; TRBD2 is a possible D gene (6 bases). The germline V gene has CDR1 ENHRY and CDR2 SYGVKD. The V and J ends lost 2 bases and 8 bases respectively, with 13 bases between them. The CDR3 runs to 14 residues.

This clone was recorded a few times. Other DNA sequences in the sample encode the same CDR3. This chain connects TRBV20-1 to TRBJ1-2; 7 nucleotides agree with TRBD1. Germline V CDR1 and CDR2: DFQATT, SNEGSKA (reference sequence). Germline trimming cut 3 bases from V and 5 bases from J; bases unmatched to any gene: 0. The CDR3 is made up of 11 amino acids. The CDR3 DNA is TGCAGTGCTAGGACAGGGTATGGCTACACCTTC. Translating gives CSARTGYGYTF.

V and J are TRBV28 and TRBJ1-5; TRBD1 agrees at 9 bases. The CDR3 is 17 residues long. The germline gives CDR1 MDHEN, CDR2 SYDVKM. The V gene end was trimmed by 11 bases and the J gene end by 0 bases; junction bases not matched to a gene: 14. In DNA form, the CDR3 reads TGTGCCTGCGGAAAGGGTAAACAGGGGGCTAGCAATCAGCCCCAGCATTTT. Amino acid sequence: CACGKGKQGASNQPQHF. Full variable domain (missing parts from reference TRBV28 and TRBJ1-5): DVKVTQSSRYLVKRTGEKVFLECVQDMDHENMFWYRQDPGLGLRLIYFSYDVKMKEKGDIPEGYSVSREKKERFSLILESASTNQTSMYLCACGKGKQGASNQPQHFGDGTRLSIL.

With respect to this clone: Other DNA sequences in this specimen translate into the identical CDR3. The CDR3 DNA sequence: TGTGCCAGCAGTTACCCTACTGGGTCTGGGGCCAACGTCCTGACTTTC. Translating it yields CASSYPTGSGANVLTF. The chain employs TRBV6-6 and TRBJ2-6, with D unclear. The V end lost 2 bases, the J end lost 1 base, and 9 bases lay between the germline ends. The CDR3 has 16 residues. Germline CDR1 MNHNY, CDR2 SVGAGI (reference sequence).

The rearrangement uses TRBV15 and TRBJ2-1; the D gene is possibly TRBD2 (7 bases). Deletions cut 2 bases from V and 4 bases from J, with 15 bases between. The CDR3 is 16 amino acids. CDR1 and CDR2 from the germline V gene are LNHNV and YYDKDF (reference sequence). CDR3 sequence (DNA): TGTGCCACCAGCAGAACACAGGGAGGGTTGTACAATGAGCAGTTCTTC. This gives the protein CATSRTQGGLYNEQFF.

The V gene is TRBV6-1, the J gene TRBJ1-4; D is possibly TRBD1 (5 bases). The germline V gene encodes CDR1 MNHNS and CDR2 SASEGT. This CDR3 has 16 residues. Trimming stripped 1 base from V and 0 bases from J, with 9 bases between. The CDR3 nucleotides are TGTGCCAGCAGTGAAGGCGGGGGGGCAACTAATGAAAAACTGTTTTTT. Encoded protein: CASSEGGGATNEKLFF.

The J gene is TRBJ1-3, the V gene TRBV7-2; no definite D call. CDR1 is SGHTA and CDR2 is FQGNSA in the germline V gene. The CDR3 totals 13 residues. Trimming shortened V by 5 bases and J by 3 bases, and 8 bases separated the two germline ends. CDR3 residues: CASSQQFGNTIYF. CDR3 coding DNA: TGTGCCAGCAGCCAACAGTTTGGAAACACCATATATTTT. Full variable domain (outside the CDR3, taken from reference TRBV7-2 and TRBJ1-3): GAGVSQSPSNKVTEKGKDVELRCDPISGHTALYWYRQSLGQGLEFLIYFQGNSAPDKSGLPSDRFSAERTGGSVSTLTIQRTQQEDSAVYLCASSQQFGNTIYFGEGSWLTVV.

This rearrangement joins TRBV29-1 to TRBJ2-6; D uncertain. Germline assignment: CDR1 SQVTM and CDR2 ANQGSEA. The CDR3 runs to 12 residues. V lost 4 bases and J lost 3, with 4 bases in between. The DNA for the CDR3 is TGCAGCGTTGCCCGTGGGGCCAACGTCCTGACTTTC. Protein: CSVARGANVLTF.

This clone was observed once. The gene calls are TRBV27 and TRBJ1-1; 7 bases are shared with TRBD1. Germline trimming cut 1 base from V and 4 bases from J; bases unmatched to any gene: 3. Germline CDR1 and CDR2: MNHEY and SMNVEV (reference sequence). CDR3 size: 14 residues. DNA for the CDR3: TGTGCCAGCAGTTTATTTCAGGGGGGCACTGAAGCTTTCTTT. It is translated as CASSLFQGGTEAFF.

The chain is built from TRBV10-3 and TRBJ2-7, with no clear D. This CDR3 is 13 amino acids long. The germline V gene encodes CDR1 ENHRY and CDR2 SYGVKD. V lost 4 bases and J 3 bases, leaving 10 bases between the germline ends. The CDR3 protein is CAISAPWSYEQYF. The CDR3, as DNA: TGTGCCATCAGTGCACCTTGGAGCTACGAGCAGTACTTC.

The sample holds a few counts of this clone. The chain joins TRBV20-1 to TRBJ1-4; D not certain. The germline V gene encodes CDR1 DFQATT and CDR2 SNEGSKA (reference sequence). This CDR3 is built from 11 residues. V shed 6 bases and J shed 7 bases, with 9 bases lying between them. The CDR3 here is CSAVEREKLFF. Here the CDR3 DNA reads TGCAGTGCGGTCGAACGTGAAAAACTGTTTTTT.

The chain has TRBV10-3 and TRBJ1-1, with D perhaps TRBD1 (6 bases). V shed 5 bases and J shed 0 bases, with 13 bases lying between them. From germline, CDR1 is ENHRY and CDR2 SYGVKD. CDR3 length equals 15 residues. In DNA form, the CDR3 reads TGTGCCATCAGTCCCGGGAGGGGGGTGAACACTGAAGCTTTCTTT. Translating gives CAISPGRGVNTEAFF.

The chain recombines TRBV7-2 with TRBJ2-2; D perhaps matches TRBD1 (6 bases). Trimming removed 5 bases from V and 3 bases from J, with 13 bases in between. CDR3 size: 15 residues. The V gene's germline CDR1 is SGHTA and CDR2 FQGNSA. Written as DNA, the CDR3 is TGTGCCAGCAGCCGAGGACAGAGATACACCGGGGAGCTGTTTTTT. It encodes CASSRGQRYTGELFF.

This rearrangement joins TRBV11-2 to TRBJ2-5; tentatively, D is TRBD1 (5 bases). The germline V gene has CDR1 SGHAT and CDR2 FQNNGV. Trimming left V 6 bases short and J 5 bases short, with 25 bases between. CDR3 length equals 17 residues. The CDR3 reads CASRPSGVALSGETQYF. The CDR3 nucleotides read TGTGCCAGCAGACCATCAGGAGTGGCGCTCTCAGGGGAGACCCAGTACTTC.

A note on this clone: This likely reflects a read error, since a far larger clone is one base away. The V gene is TRBV11-2, the J gene TRBJ1-1, with D hard to call. The CDR3 is 12 amino acids. Trimming took off 3 bases at V and 3 bases at J, with 5 bases between the two ends. Per the germline V gene, CDR1 is SGHAT and CDR2 is FQNNGV. The CDR3 reads CASSFGDTEAFF. As DNA, the CDR3 is TGTGCCAGCAGCTTTGGGGACACTGAAGCTTTCTTT.

J is TRBJ2-1 and V is TRBV11-2; the D is unclear. Between the trimmed V and J ends, which lost 5 bases and 5 bases, there was a span of 16 bases. The germline gives CDR1 SGHAT, CDR2 FQNNGV. The CDR3 runs 15 residues. CDR3 sequence reads: CASSPELVLNNEQFF. CDR3 DNA sequence: TGTGCCAGCAGCCCCGAATTAGTACTGAACAATGAGCAGTTCTTC. Supplemented by reference TRBV11-2 and TRBJ2-1, the full variable domain reads EAGVAQSPRYKIIEKRQSVAFWCNPISGHATLYWYQQILGQGPKLLIQFQNNGVVDDSQLPKDRFSAERLKGVDSTLKIQPAKLEDSAVYLCASSPELVLNNEQFFGPGTRLTVL.

This chain joins TRBV30 and TRBJ2-1; TRBD2 is a possible D gene (7 bases). This CDR3 comprises 13 residues. Per the germline V gene, CDR1 is GTSNPN and CDR2 is SVGIG (reference sequence). Trimming pared 8 bases from V and 7 bases from J, leaving 18 bases between. The CDR3 DNA reads TGTGCCCAACCGGGACTAAGGGGGAATGAGCAGTTCTTC. Amino acid sequence: CAQPGLRGNEQFF.

V and J are TRBV7-3 and TRBJ2-1; TRBD2 aligns across 8 bases. This CDR3 contains 15 residues. V was pared by 2 bases and J by 4 bases, with 4 bases of the junction left unmatched. Germline CDR1 reads SGHTA; CDR2 reads FQGTGA. The CDR3 nucleotides are TGTGCCAGCAGCTTAGGAGCGGGAGCGTACAATGAGCAGTTCTTC. It yields the protein CASSLGAGAYNEQFF.

This clone was detected once. J is TRBJ2-7 and V is TRBV5-1; TRBD2 matches at 8 bases. The CDR3 length is 16 residues. The V segment lost 4 bases and the J segment 2 bases; nucleotides outside the gene matches: 11. Germline CDR1 is SGHRS and CDR2 is YFSETQ. The CDR3 loop is CASSGGTSGYTYEQYF. The CDR3 bases are TGCGCCAGCAGCGGGGGCACTAGCGGATATACCTACGAGCAGTACTTC.

This chain joins TRBV14 and TRBJ1-5, with 12 bases that match TRBD1. V lost 4 bases, J lost 2 bases, and 15 bases stayed unmatched. Germline V gene lookup returns CDR1 SGHDN and CDR2 FVKESK. The CDR3 runs 20 residues. CDR3 sequence (DNA): TGTGCCAGCAGCCCCACAGTTACGGGACAGGGGGCTAAGGGCAATCAGCCCCAGCATTTT. Translating gives CASSPTVTGQGAKGNQPQHF.